This passage covers 23 T cell receptor beta chains from one sample sequenced in a study of CD8 T cells in ankylosing spondylitis. Each CDR3 protein gets one entry after TCRdb re-called the 5' RACE reads with MiXCR. The sample lists around 540,000 distinct CDR3 sequences, roughly 13% seen once, with 6.8% in the top ten. The antigens of these receptors remain unknown. Points from the study as a whole: There was a TCR beta motif, made of several highly homologous variants, that appeared characteristic of ankylosing spondylitis blood.

Sequenced sample: blood, either unsorted or a sorted T cell fraction (not recorded which). Receptors originate from a male donor with ankylosing spondylitis.

The rearrangement joins TRBV7-9 to TRBJ2-2; no clear D gene. The CDR3 runs to 15 residues. Trimming cost V 4 bases and J 0 bases, with 9 bases left between them. Germline V lookup: CDR1 SEHNR, CDR2 FQNEAQ (reference sequence). CDR3 sequence (DNA): TGTGCCAGCAGCTACTTCTCCCCGAACACCGGGGAGCTGTTTTTT. Its translation: CASSYFSPNTGELFF.

Written as DNA, the CDR3 is TGTGCCAGCAGTTTAAGGCAGGGGGCCGTCAATGAGCAGTTCTTC. Its protein product is CASSLRQGAVNEQFF. V gene TRBV27 combines with J gene TRBJ2-1; TRBD1 matches 8 bases. This CDR3 region has 15 residues. Per the germline V gene, CDR1 is MNHEY and CDR2 is SMNVEV (reference sequence). With 2 bases clipped from V and 6 bases from J, the junction kept 6 bases outside the gene matches.

J is TRBJ1-6 and V is TRBV2; the D gene is possibly TRBD1 (6 bases). This CDR3 comprises 14 residues. The V end lost 1 base, the J end lost 9 bases, and 10 bases lay between the germline ends. CDR1 and CDR2 from the germline V gene are SNHLY and FYNNEI. The CDR3 nucleotides are TGTGCCAGCAGTGAAGGCGCGGGGGCTTCACCCCTCCACTTT. It codes for CASSEGAGASPLHF.

This clonotype was seen a few times. The V call is TRBV7-2, the J call TRBJ2-3; weak D call: TRBD2 (6 bases). Germline CDR1 is SGHTA and CDR2 is FQGNSA. The CDR3 is 14 residues long. V was trimmed by 5 bases and J by 3 bases, leaving 12 bases between them. CDR3 bases: TGTGCCAGCAGCCTCAGCGGGCAAACAGATACGCAGTATTTT. Translated: CASSLSGQTDTQYF.

The chain is built from TRBV29-1 and TRBJ1-2; D may be TRBD1 (6 bases). With 4 bases removed from V and 3 bases from J, the gap between germline ends came to 12 bases. This CDR3 is 13 amino acids long. The germline CDR1 and CDR2 sequences are SQVTM and ANQGSEA. The CDR3 DNA is TGCAGCGTTGTGCCGGGGGGCGACTATGGCTACACCTTC. This codes for CSVVPGGDYGYTF. The complete variable domain, with remaining parts taken from reference TRBV29-1 and TRBJ1-2, reads SAVISQKPSRDICQRGTSLTIQCQVDSQVTMMFWYRQQPGQSLTLIATANQGSEATYESGFVIDKFPISRPNLTFSTLTVSNMSPEDSSIYLCSVVPGGDYGYTFGSGTRLTVV.

The chain carries TRBV2 and TRBJ1-2, with 7 bases aligning to TRBD1. Trimming at V came to 4 bases and at J to 6 bases, leaving 2 bases not matched to a gene. The CDR3 consists of 12 residues. From germline, CDR1 is SNHLY and CDR2 FYNNEI. DNA of the CDR3: TGTGCCAGCAGTGTCACAGGGGATGGCTACACCTTC. Translating it yields CASSVTGDGYTF.

This clonotype occurred a few times. The gene calls are TRBV24-1 and TRBJ1-1; TRBD1 matches 9 bases. Looked up from germline, CDR1 is KGHDR and CDR2 is SFDVKD. This CDR3 contains 15 residues. The trim removed 3 bases at V and 4 bases at J, leaving 5 bases unmatched. The DNA of the CDR3 is TGTGCCACCAGTGATGCCACAGGGGGCCGCACTGAAGCTTTCTTT. Translated, it gives CATSDATGGRTEAFF.

This clonotype was recorded a few times. The chain combines TRBV10-3 with TRBJ2-3; TRBD2 matches 8 bases. J gave up 5 bases and V 8 bases, and 9 bases lay outside the gene matches. This CDR3 is built from 14 residues. Germline lookup yields CDR1 ENHRY and CDR2 SYGVKD. CDR3 loop: CAIGPSGSGDTQYF. Written as DNA, the CDR3 is TGTGCCATCGGGCCAAGCGGGAGTGGAGATACGCAGTATTTT.

The CDR3 spells CSALVGALGSSYNSPLHF. CDR3 DNA: TGCAGTGCTCTTGTAGGGGCCCTCGGTAGCTCCTATAATTCACCCCTCCACTTT. The chain carries TRBV20-1 and TRBJ1-6; D is perhaps TRBD1 (5 bases). V lost 5 bases to trimming and J lost 0 bases, with 20 bases between them. In germline, CDR1 is DFQATT, CDR2 SNEGSKA (reference sequence). The CDR3 extends over 18 amino acids.

This clonotype was seen repeatedly, ten times or more. V gene TRBV6-1 combines with J gene TRBJ2-7; D unresolved. The germline V gene has CDR1 MNHNS and CDR2 SASEGT. The length of the CDR3 is 15 residues. The ends were cut back, 6 bases at V and 2 bases at J, with 17 bases in the middle. CDR3 loop: CASSPGHGAAYEQYV. The CDR3 region has the DNA TGTGCCAGCAGCCCCGGTCATGGTGCAGCCTACGAGCAGTACGTC.

This clonotype was recorded a few times. V usage is TRBV6-5 and J usage is TRBJ2-1; tentative D call: TRBD2 (5 bases). The CDR3 spans 15 residues. Looked up from germline, CDR1 is MNHEY and CDR2 is SVGAGI. Trimming removed 2 bases at V and 2 bases at J, with 10 bases between. DNA of the CDR3: TGTGCCAGCAGTTACGAGGGAAATACCTACAATGAGCAGTTCTTC. Protein sequence: CASSYEGNTYNEQFF.

V and J are TRBV7-6 and TRBJ2-7, with 7 bases matching TRBD1. There are 14 residues in the CDR3. Germline CDR1 SGHVS, CDR2 FNYEAQ. V lost 4 bases and J lost 2; bases outside the gene matches: 5. The CDR3 DNA reads as TGTGCCAGCAGCTCCGGACAGGACACCTACGAGCAGTACTTC. This sequence encodes CASSSGQDTYEQYF.

The gene calls are TRBV20-1 and TRBJ2-3, with TRBD1 matching 10 bases. Unmatched junction bases numbered 5, after V lost 4 bases and J lost 1 base. Germline lookup yields CDR1 DFQATT and CDR2 SNEGSKA (reference sequence). This CDR3 contains 15 residues. CDR3 in amino acids: CSAKGTGVRTDTQYF. Written as DNA, the CDR3 is TGCAGTGCTAAAGGGACAGGGGTCCGCACAGATACGCAGTATTTT.

This rearrangement joins TRBV5-6 to TRBJ2-5; D uncertain. V gave up 0 bases and J gave up 2 bases, with 14 bases separating them. The CDR3 spans 16 residues. In germline, CDR1 is SGHDT, CDR2 YYEEEE. CDR3 coding DNA: TGTGCCAGCAGCTTGGTATTCGAGAATTCTCAAGAGACCCAGTACTTC. Encoded protein: CASSLVFENSQETQYF.

The genes are TRBV15 and TRBJ1-1; D is uncertain. Trimming left V 6 bases short and J 0 bases short, with 11 bases between. Germline V gene data show CDR1 as LNHNV and CDR2 as YYDKDF (reference sequence). The CDR3 loop spans 14 amino acids. CDR3 bases: TGTGCCACCAGGGGTCACGGGCTGAACACTGAAGCTTTCTTT. Its translation: CATRGHGLNTEAFF.

This clonotype was observed a handful of times. The CDR3: CASSPRTGTEKLFF. The CDR3 region has the DNA TGTGCCAGCAGCCCTCGGACAGGGACTGAAAAACTGTTTTTT. The chain recombines TRBV3-1 with TRBJ1-4, with 8 bases matching TRBD1. Germline V gene sequence: CDR1 LGHDT, CDR2 YNNKEL (reference sequence). This CDR3 is built from 14 residues. V was pared by 4 bases and J by 7 bases, with 5 bases of the junction left unmatched.

As DNA, the CDR3 is TGTGCCAGCAGCCGGAAGATTGGACTAGCGGGAGTTACGGCCTACAATGAGCAGTTCTTC. Protein product: CASSRKIGLAGVTAYNEQFF. The V gene is TRBV11-2, the J gene TRBJ2-1; TRBD2 matches at 13 bases. This CDR3 has 20 amino acids. V lost 5 bases to trimming and J lost 2 bases; unmatched junction nucleotides: 15. Germline values: CDR1 SGHAT, CDR2 FQNNGV.

This sequence joins TRBV10-3 and TRBJ2-3; 12 bases line up with TRBD1. After removal of 2 bases from V and 2 bases from J, the junction contained 2 bases not matched to a gene. Germline V gives CDR1 ENHRY, CDR2 SYGVKD. The CDR3 spans 16 residues. CDR3 DNA sequence: TGTGCCATCAGTGAGCCGGGACAGGGGGCCACAGATACGCAGTATTTT. Amino acid sequence: CAISEPGQGATDTQYF.

The V call is TRBV10-3, the J call TRBJ2-2, with 8 bases matching TRBD2. The germline CDR1 and CDR2 sequences are ENHRY and SYGVKD. The CDR3 length is 14 residues. Trimming removed 7 bases from V and 4 bases from J; junction bases left unmatched: 5. CDR3 sequence: CAIKRSGGTGELFF. In DNA form, the CDR3 reads TGTGCCATCAAGCGGAGCGGGGGCACCGGGGAGCTGTTTTTT.

The V gene is TRBV5-1, the J gene TRBJ1-1; D gene ambiguous. Trimming removed 5 bases at V and 1 base at J, with 12 bases between. This CDR3 spans 14 amino acids. Germline CDR1 and CDR2: SGHRS and YFSETQ. The CDR3 reads CASSSLSGNTEAFF. CDR3 DNA: TGCGCCAGCAGTAGCTTATCCGGGAACACTGAAGCTTTCTTT. Complete variable domain (other parts from reference TRBV5-1 and TRBJ1-1): KAGVTQTPRYLIKTRGQQVTLSCSPISGHRSVSWYQQTPGQGLQFLFEYFSETQRNKGNFPGRFSGRQFSNSRSEMNVSTLELGDSALYLCASSSLSGNTEAFFGQGTRLTVV.

The chain combines TRBV4-1 with TRBJ1-1, with unresolved D. Germline-derived CDR1 and CDR2 are MGHRA and YSYEKL. V lost 3 bases, J lost 2 bases, and 13 bases lay in between. The CDR3 loop spans 15 amino acids. CDR3 region: CASSHPRGPNTEAFF. CDR3 DNA sequence: TGCGCCAGCAGCCACCCGCGAGGGCCTAACACTGAAGCTTTCTTT.

The rearrangement links TRBV2 to TRBJ2-1, with D unclear. Germline assignment: CDR1 SNHLY and CDR2 FYNNEI. The V end lost 3 bases, the J end lost 4 bases, and 7 bases lay between the germline ends. This CDR3 has 13 residues. CDR3 sequence reads: CASSDDKYNEQFF. In DNA form, the CDR3 reads TGTGCCAGCAGTGATGACAAGTACAATGAGCAGTTCTTC. The complete variable domain, with remaining parts taken from reference TRBV2 and TRBJ2-1, reads EPEVTQTPSHQVTQMGQEVILRCVPISNHLYFYWYRQILGQKVEFLVSFYNNEISEKSEIFDDQFSVERPDGSNFTLKIRSTKLEDSAMYFCASSDDKYNEQFFGPGTRLTVL.

This clonotype was seen a handful of times. The chain links TRBV3-1 to TRBJ1-1; D is unclear. The CDR3 consists of 15 residues. V was trimmed by 0 bases and J by 6 bases, leaving 14 bases between them. Per the germline V gene, CDR1 is LGHDT and CDR2 is YNNKEL (reference sequence). CDR3 DNA: TGTGCCAGCAGCCAAGATATGGCAGACGGCTCTGAAGCTTTCTTT. It translates to CASSQDMADGSEAFF.